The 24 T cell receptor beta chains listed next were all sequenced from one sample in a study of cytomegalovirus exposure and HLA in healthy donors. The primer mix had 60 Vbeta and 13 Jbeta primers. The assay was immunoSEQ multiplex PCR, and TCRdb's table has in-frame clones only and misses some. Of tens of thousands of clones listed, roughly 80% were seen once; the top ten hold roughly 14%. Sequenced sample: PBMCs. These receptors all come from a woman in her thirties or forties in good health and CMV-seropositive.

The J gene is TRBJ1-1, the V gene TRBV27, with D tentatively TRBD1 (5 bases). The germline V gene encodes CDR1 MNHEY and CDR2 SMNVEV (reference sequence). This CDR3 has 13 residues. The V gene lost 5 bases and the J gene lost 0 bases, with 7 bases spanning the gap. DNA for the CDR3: TGTGCCAGCAGTGGGGGGATGAACACTGAAGCTTTCTTT. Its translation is CASSGGMNTEAFF.

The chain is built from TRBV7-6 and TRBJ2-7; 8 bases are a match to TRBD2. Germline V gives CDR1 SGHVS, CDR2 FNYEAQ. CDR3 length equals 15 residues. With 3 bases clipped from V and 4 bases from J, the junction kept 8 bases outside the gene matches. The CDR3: CASSFSGETTYEQYF. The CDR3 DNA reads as TGTGCCAGCAGCTTTAGCGGGGAAACGACTTACGAGCAGTACTTC.

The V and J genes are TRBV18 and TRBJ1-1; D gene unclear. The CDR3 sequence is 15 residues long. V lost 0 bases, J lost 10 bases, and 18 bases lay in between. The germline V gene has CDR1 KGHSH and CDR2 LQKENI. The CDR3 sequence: CASSPPGGVPMGAFF. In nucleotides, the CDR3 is TGTGCCAGCTCACCACCGGGAGGCGTCCCGATGGGAGCTTTCTTT.

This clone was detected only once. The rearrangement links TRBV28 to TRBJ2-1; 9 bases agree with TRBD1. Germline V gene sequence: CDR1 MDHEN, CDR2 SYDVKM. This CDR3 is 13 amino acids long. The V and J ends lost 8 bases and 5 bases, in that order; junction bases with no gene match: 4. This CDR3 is CASGGTGNNEQFF. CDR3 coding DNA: TGTGCCAGCGGAGGGACAGGGAACAATGAGCAGTTCTTC.

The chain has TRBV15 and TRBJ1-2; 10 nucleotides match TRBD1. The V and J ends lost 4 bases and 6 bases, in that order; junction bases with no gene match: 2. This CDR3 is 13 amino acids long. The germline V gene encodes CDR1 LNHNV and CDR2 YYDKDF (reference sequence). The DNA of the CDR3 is TGTGCCACCAGCACTGGGACAGGGGATGGCTACACCTTC. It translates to CATSTGTGDGYTF.

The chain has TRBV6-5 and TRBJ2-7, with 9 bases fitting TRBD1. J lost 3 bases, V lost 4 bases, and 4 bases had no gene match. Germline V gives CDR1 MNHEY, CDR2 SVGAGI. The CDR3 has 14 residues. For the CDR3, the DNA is TGTGCCAGCAGTTCGGGACAGGGAAACTACGAGCAGTACTTC. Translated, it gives CASSSGQGNYEQYF.

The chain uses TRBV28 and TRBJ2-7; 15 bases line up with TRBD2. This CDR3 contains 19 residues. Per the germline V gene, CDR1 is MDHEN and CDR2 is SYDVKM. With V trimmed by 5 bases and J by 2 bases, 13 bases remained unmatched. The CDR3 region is CASSILPGLAGGLPYEQYF. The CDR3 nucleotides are TGTGCCAGCAGTATACTTCCGGGACTAGCGGGAGGACTACCCTACGAGCAGTACTTC.

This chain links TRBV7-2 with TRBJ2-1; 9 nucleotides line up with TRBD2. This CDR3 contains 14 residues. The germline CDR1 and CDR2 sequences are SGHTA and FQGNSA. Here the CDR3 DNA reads TGTATAACGGGAGCGGGGGGTCTGGATCATGAGCAGTTCTTC. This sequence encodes CITGAGGLDHEQFF.

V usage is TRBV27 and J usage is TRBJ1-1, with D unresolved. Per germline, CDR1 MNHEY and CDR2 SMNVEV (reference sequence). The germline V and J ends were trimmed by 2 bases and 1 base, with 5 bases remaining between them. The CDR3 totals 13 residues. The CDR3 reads CASSLLTNTEAFF. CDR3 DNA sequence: TGTGCCAGCAGTTTACTAACGAACACTGAAGCTTTCTTT.

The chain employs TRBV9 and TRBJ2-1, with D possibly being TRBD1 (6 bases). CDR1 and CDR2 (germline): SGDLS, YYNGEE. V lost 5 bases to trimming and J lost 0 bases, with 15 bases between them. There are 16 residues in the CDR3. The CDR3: CASSMRGISSYNEQFF. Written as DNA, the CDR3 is TGTGCCAGCAGTATGAGGGGGATAAGCTCCTACAATGAGCAGTTCTTC.

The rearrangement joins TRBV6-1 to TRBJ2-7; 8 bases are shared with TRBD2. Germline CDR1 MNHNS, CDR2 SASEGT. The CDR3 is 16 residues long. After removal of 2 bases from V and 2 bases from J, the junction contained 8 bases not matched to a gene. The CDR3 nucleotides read TGTGCCAGCAGTGAACCCGGGGGGGCAAGGACCTACGAGCAGTACTTC. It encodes CASSEPGGARTYEQYF.

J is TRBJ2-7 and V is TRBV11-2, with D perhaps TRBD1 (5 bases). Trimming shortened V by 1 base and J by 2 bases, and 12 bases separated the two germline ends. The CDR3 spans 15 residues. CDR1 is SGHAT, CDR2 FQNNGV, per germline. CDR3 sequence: CASSLVTGFTYEQYF. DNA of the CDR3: TGTGCCAGCAGCTTAGTAACAGGATTCACCTACGAGCAGTACTTC.

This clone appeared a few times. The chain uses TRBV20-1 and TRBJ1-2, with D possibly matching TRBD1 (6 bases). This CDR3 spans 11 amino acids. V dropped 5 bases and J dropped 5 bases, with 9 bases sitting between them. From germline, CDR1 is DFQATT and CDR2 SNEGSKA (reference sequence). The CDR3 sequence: CSAAGVYGYTF. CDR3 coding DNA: TGCAGTGCTGCAGGGGTGTATGGCTACACCTTC.

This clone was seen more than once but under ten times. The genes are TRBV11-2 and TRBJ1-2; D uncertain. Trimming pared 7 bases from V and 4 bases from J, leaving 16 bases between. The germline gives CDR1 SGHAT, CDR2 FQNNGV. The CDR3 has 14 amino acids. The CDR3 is CASTDSAGFYGYTF. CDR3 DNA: TGTGCCAGCACCGATTCCGCGGGGTTCTATGGCTACACCTTC. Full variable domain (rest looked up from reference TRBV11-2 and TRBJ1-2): EAGVAQSPRYKIIEKRQSVAFWCNPISGHATLYWYQQILGQGPKLLIQFQNNGVVDDSQLPKDRFSAERLKGVDSTLKIQPAKLEDSAVYLCASTDSAGFYGYTFGSGTRLTVV.

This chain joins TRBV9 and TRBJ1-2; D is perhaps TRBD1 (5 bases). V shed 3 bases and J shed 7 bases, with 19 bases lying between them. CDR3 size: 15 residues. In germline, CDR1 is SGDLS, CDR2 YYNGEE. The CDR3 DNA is TGTGCCAGCAGCGCCGGGTGGGGAGGGGCCGGTGGCTACACCTTC. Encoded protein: CASSAGWGGAGGYTF.

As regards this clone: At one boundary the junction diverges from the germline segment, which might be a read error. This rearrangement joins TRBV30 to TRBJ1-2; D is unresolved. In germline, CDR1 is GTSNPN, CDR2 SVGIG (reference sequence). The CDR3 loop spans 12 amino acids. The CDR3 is CSSWARGYGYTF. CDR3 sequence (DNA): TGCTCGTCTTGGGCCCGGGGTTATGGCTACACCTTC.

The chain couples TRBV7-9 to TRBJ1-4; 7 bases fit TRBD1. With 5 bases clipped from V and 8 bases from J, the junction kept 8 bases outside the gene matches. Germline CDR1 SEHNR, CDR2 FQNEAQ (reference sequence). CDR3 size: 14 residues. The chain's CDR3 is CASSPPGTVEKLFF. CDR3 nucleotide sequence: TGTGCCAGCAGCCCTCCAGGGACAGTAGAAAAACTGTTTTTT. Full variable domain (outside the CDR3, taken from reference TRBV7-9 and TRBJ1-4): DTGVSQNPRHKITKRGQNVTFRCDPISEHNRLYWYRQTLGQGPEFLTYFQNEAQLEKSRLLSDRFSAERPKGSFSTLEIQRTEQGDSAMYLCASSPPGTVEKLFFGSGTQLSVL.

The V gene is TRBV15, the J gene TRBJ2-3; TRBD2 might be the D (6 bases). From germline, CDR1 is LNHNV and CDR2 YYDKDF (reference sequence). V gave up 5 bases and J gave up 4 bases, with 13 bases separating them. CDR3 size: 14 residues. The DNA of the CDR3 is TGTGCCACCAGCGGGGGGAAAGAAGCAGATACGCAGTATTTT. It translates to CATSGGKEADTQYF. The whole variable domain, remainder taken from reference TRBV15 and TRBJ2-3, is DAMVIQNPRYQVTQFGKPVTLSCSQTLNHNVMYWYQQKSSQAPKLLFHYYDKDFNNEADTPDNFQSRRPNTSFCFLDIRSPGLGDTAMYLCATSGGKEADTQYFGPGTRLTVL.

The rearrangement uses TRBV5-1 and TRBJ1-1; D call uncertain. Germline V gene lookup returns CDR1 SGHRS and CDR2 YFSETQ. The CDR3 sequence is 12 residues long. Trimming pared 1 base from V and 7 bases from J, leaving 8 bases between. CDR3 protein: CASSLSGDEAFF. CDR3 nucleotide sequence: TGCGCCAGCAGCTTGTCCGGGGATGAAGCTTTCTTT.

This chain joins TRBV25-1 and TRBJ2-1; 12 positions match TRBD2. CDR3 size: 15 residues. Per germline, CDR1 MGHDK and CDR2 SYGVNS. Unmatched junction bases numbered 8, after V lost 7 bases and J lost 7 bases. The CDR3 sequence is CASTSSGGAFNEQFF. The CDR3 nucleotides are TGTGCCAGCACCTCTAGCGGGGGGGCCTTTAATGAGCAGTTCTTC.

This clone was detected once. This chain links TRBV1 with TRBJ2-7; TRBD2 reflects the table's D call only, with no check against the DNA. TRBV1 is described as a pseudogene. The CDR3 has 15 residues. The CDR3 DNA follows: TGCACCAGCAGCCCTAGGTCAGCAATCTCCTACGAGCAGTACTTC. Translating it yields CTSSPRSAISYEQYF.

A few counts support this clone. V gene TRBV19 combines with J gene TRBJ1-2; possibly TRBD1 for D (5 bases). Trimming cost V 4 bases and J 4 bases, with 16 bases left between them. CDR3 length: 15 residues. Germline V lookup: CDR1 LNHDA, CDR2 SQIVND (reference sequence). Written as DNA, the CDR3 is TGTGCCAGTAGTACGCAGGGCAACTCTGGCTATGGCTACACCTTC. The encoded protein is CASSTQGNSGYGYTF.

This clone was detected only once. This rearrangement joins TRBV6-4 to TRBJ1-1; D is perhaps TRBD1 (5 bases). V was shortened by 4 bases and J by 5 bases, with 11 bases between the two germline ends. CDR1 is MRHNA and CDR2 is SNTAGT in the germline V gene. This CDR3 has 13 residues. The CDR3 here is CASSAQGGTEAFF. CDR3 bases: TGTGCCAGCAGTGCCCAGGGTGGAACTGAAGCTTTCTTT.

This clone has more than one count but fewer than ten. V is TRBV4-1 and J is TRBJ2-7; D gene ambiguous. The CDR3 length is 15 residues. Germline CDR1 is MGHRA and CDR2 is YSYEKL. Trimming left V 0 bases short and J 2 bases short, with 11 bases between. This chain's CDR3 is CASSQEDLAAYEQYF. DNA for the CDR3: TGCGCCAGCAGCCAAGAGGATTTAGCAGCCTACGAGCAGTACTTC.